This T cell receptor beta chain emerged from a study of blood T cell repertoires in COVID-19. Study at large: Spain, Italy and the United States supplied samples that represented acute and convalescent COVID-19. Sources were T cells, B-cell-depleted T cells, or PBMCs; the material itself was cDNA or gDNA.

Authors' methods: Nucleated cell number was recorded as an estimate derived from reference gene primer amplification. The assay was immunoSEQ multiplex PCR, and TCRdb's table has in-frame clones only and misses some. The D gene and trimming were derived from the DNA, and the V and J assignments and clone size from that table. This sample has some 220,000 clones; roughly 84% occur once, and the top ten carry roughly 2.6%. The CDR3 loop spans 16 amino acids. Trimming took 3 bases from V and 1 from J; bases not matched to a gene: 8. Per germline, CDR1 MDHEN and CDR2 SYDVKM. This sequence originates from a man between 50 and 59 years old who had recovered from COVID-19. Material for sequencing was peripheral blood. V usage is TRBV28 and J usage is TRBJ1-1, with 7 bases aligning to TRBD1. CDR3 nucleotides: TGTGCCAGCAGTTTCTCAGGGGGTAAAGGGAACACTGAAGCTTTCTTT. Translation gives CASSFSGGKGNTEAFF. The whole variable domain, remainder taken from reference TRBV28 and TRBJ1-1, is DVKVTQSSRYLVKRTGEKVFLECVQDMDHENMFWYRQDPGLGLRLIYFSYDVKMKEKGDIPEGYSVSREKKERFSLILESASTNQTSMYLCASSFSGGKGNTEAFFGQGTRLTVV.